This T cell receptor beta chain was identified during a study of T cells of healthy individuals. TCRdb independently ran MiXCR on the 5' RACE reads; one entry per CDR3 protein. The sample has some 82,000 distinct CDR3 sequences, 5% seen once. Germline values: CDR1 DFQATT, CDR2 SNEGSKA (reference sequence). The ends were cut back, 6 bases at V and 6 bases at J, with 21 bases in the middle. CDR3 length equals 15 residues. The chain is built from TRBV20-1 and TRBJ2-1, with a weak D call TRBD2 (5 bases). This TCR was sampled from a female donor in good health. The CDR3 loop is CSAHGRLAALNEQFF. CDR3 in DNA: TGCAGTGCCCACGGTAGGCTAGCAGCCCTCAATGAGCAGTTCTTC.